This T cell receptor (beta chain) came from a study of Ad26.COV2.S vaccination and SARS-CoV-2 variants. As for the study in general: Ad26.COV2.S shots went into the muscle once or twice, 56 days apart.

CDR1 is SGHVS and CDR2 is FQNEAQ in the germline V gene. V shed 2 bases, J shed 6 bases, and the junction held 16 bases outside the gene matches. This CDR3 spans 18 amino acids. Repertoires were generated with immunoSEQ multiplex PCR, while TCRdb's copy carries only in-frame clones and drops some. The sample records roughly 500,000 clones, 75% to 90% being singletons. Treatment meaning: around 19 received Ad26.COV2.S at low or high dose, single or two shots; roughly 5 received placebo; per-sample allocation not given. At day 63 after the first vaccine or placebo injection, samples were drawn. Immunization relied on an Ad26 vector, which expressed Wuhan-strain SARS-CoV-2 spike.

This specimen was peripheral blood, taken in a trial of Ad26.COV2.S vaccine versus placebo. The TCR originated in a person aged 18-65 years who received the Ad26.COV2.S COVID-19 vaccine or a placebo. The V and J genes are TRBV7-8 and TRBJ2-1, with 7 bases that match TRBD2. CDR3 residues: CASSLLGGRRGFPNEQFF. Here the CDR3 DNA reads TGTGCCAGCAGCTTATTGGGAGGGAGGCGGGGCTTTCCCAATGAGCAGTTCTTC. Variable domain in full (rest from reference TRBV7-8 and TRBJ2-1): GAGVSQSPRYKVAKRGQDVALRCDPISGHVSLFWYQQALGQGPEFLTYFQNEAQLDKSGLPSDRFFAERPEGSVSTLKIQRTQQEDSAVYLCASSLLGGRRGFPNEQFFGPGTRLTVL.